These 20 T cell receptor beta chains came from one sample sequenced in a study of blood T cell repertoires in COVID-19. Clones were read by immunoSEQ multiplex PCR, and TCRdb kept only the in-frame ones, dropping some. The sample carries some 150,000 clones, around 79% recorded once. Source material: peripheral blood. These TCRs come from a woman in her seventies with COVID-19, enrolled during active disease.

The chain recombines TRBV5-1 with TRBJ2-1, with a possible D match to TRBD2 (5 bases). Germline CDR1 SGHRS, CDR2 YFSETQ. V gave up 4 bases and J gave up 3 bases, with 14 bases separating them. CDR3 length: 15 residues. The CDR3 region is CASSLDGLYYNEQFF. CDR3 in DNA: TGCGCCAGCAGCCTTGACGGACTTTACTACAATGAGCAGTTCTTC.

This chain uses TRBV3-1 (or the pseudogene TRBV3-2) with TRBJ2-7, with TRBD1 identical over 7 bases. In germline, CDR1 is LGHDT, CDR2 YNNKEL (reference sequence). V trimming: 1 base; J trimming: 4 bases; junction bases outside the gene matches: 4. This CDR3 region has 14 residues. CDR3 protein: CASSQVRGLYEQYF. For the CDR3, the DNA is TGTGCCAGCAGCCAAGTGAGGGGGCTTTACGAGCAGTACTTC.

J is TRBJ1-1 and V is TRBV7-3, with D unclear. CDR3 length: 18 amino acids. CDR1 SGHTA and CDR2 FQGTGA come from the germline V gene. V shed 2 bases and J shed 4 bases, with 23 bases lying between them. CDR3 region: CASSLVSPGPGWFTEAFF. In nucleotides, the CDR3 is TGTGCCAGCAGCTTAGTCTCTCCAGGCCCAGGATGGTTCACTGAAGCTTTCTTT. The full variable domain, rest sourced from reference TRBV7-3 and TRBJ1-1, is GAGVSQTPSNKVTEKGKYVELRCDPISGHTALYWYRQSLGQGPEFLIYFQGTGAADDSGLPNDRFFAVRPEGSVSTLKIQRTERGDSAVYLCASSLVSPGPGWFTEAFFGQGTRLTVV.

V gene TRBV18 combines with J gene TRBJ2-7, with a weak D call TRBD1 (7 bases). V lost 1 base and J lost 7, with 17 bases in between. Germline V gene lookup returns CDR1 KGHSH and CDR2 LQKENI. The CDR3 runs 15 residues. This chain's CDR3 is CASSPLRGAAGEQYF. CDR3 sequence (DNA): TGTGCCAGCTCACCACTCAGGGGGGCGGCGGGTGAGCAGTACTTC.

The chain links TRBV6-2 or TRBV6-3 to TRBJ1-6; D possibly corresponds to TRBD1 (5 bases). V was cut by 0 bases and J by 6 bases, with 9 bases left in between. Germline V gene sequence: CDR1 MNHEY, CDR2 SVGEGT. The CDR3 extends over 15 amino acids. The CDR3, as DNA: TGTGCCAGCAGTTACTCGCCAGGGTTTAATTCACCCCTCCACTTT. It translates to CASSYSPGFNSPLHF.

The chain recombines TRBV5-1 with TRBJ1-1; 9 bases map to TRBD1. The CDR3 covers 16 residues. CDR1 and CDR2 from the germline V gene are SGHRS and YFSETQ. V shed 4 bases and J 0 bases; nucleotides not matched to a gene: 7. CDR3: CASSQGQGMVNTEAFF. The CDR3 DNA reads as TGCGCCAGCAGCCAGGGACAGGGTATGGTGAACACTGAAGCTTTCTTT.

The chain carries TRBV19 and TRBJ2-2, with D possibly matching TRBD2 (6 bases). Trimming removed 7 bases at V and 2 bases at J, with 17 bases between. The CDR3 length is 16 residues. Germline CDR1 is LNHDA and CDR2 is SQIVND (reference sequence). CDR3 nucleotide sequence: TGTGCCAGTAACCCCTGGGGCGGGGCAAACACCGGGGAGCTGTTTTTT. Translating gives CASNPWGGANTGELFF. The entire variable domain, with the rest obtained from reference TRBV19 and TRBJ2-2, is as follows: DGGITQSPKYLFRKEGQNVTLSCEQNLNHDAMYWYRQDPGQGLRLIYYSQIVNDFQKGDIAEGYSVSREKKESFPLTVTSAQKNPTAFYLCASNPWGGANTGELFFGEGSRLTVL.

The chain is built from TRBV19 and TRBJ1-2; 7 positions match TRBD1. This CDR3 region has 12 residues. V was clipped by 6 bases and J by 7 bases; unmatched bases: 5. Germline assignment: CDR1 LNHDA and CDR2 SQIVND (reference sequence). CDR3 DNA: TGTGCCAGTAGCCCAGGGGGAGTTGGCTACACCTTC. As protein: CASSPGGVGYTF.

The chain employs TRBV3-1 (or the pseudogene TRBV3-2) and TRBJ2-1; TRBD2 agrees at 9 bases. CDR3 size: 16 residues. The V segment lost 7 bases and the J segment 9 bases; nucleotides outside the gene matches: 16. CDR1 is LGHDT and CDR2 is YNNKEL in the germline V gene (reference sequence). As DNA, the CDR3 is TGTGCCAGCACCGTTGGTAGCGGGGGCGCCGCTGGTGAGCAGTTCTTC. It yields the protein CASTVGSGGAAGEQFF.

The chain is built from TRBV5-4 and TRBJ2-7; TRBD2 might be the D (6 bases). There are 14 residues in the CDR3. From germline, CDR1 is SGHNT and CDR2 YYREEE (reference sequence). V gave up 0 bases and J gave up 6 bases, with 13 bases separating them. The CDR3 DNA reads TGTGCCAGCAGCTTGGCCGGTAGCGGCGGCGAGCAGTACTTC. Protein product: CASSLAGSGGEQYF.

This chain links TRBV5-6 with TRBJ1-1; D perhaps matches TRBD1 (5 bases). The CDR3 covers 12 residues. V was cut by 1 base and J by 7 bases, with 8 bases left in between. The V gene's germline CDR1 is SGHDT and CDR2 YYEEEE. The CDR3 loop is CASSLRRGEAFF. In DNA, the CDR3 is TGTGCCAGCAGCTTGAGAAGGGGTGAAGCTTTCTTT.

V is TRBV13 and J is TRBJ2-7; D unresolved. Trimming took off 4 bases at V and 2 bases at J, with 6 bases between the two ends. CDR3 length: 12 residues. The V gene's germline CDR1 is PRHDT and CDR2 FYEKMQ (reference sequence). CDR3 DNA: TGTGCCAGCAGCTCCGTCCCCTACGAGCAGTACTTC. Translating it yields CASSSVPYEQYF. Drawing the rest from reference TRBV13 and TRBJ2-7, the complete variable domain is AAGVIQSPRHLIKEKRETATLKCYPIPRHDTVYWYQQGPGQDPQFLISFYEKMQSDKGSIPDRFSAQQFSDYHSELNMSSLELGDSALYFCASSSVPYEQYFGPGTRLTVT.

The chain combines TRBV6-5 with TRBJ2-7; a weak D match, TRBD2 (7 bases). This CDR3 has 13 amino acids. Trimming shortened V by 5 bases and J by 5 bases, and 13 bases separated the two germline ends. CDR1 is MNHEY and CDR2 is SVGAGI in the germline V gene. CDR3 in DNA: TGTGCCAGCAGTAGGGGAGGGGGGAACGAGCAGTACTTC. Amino acid sequence: CASSRGGGNEQYF.

The chain employs TRBV6-1 and TRBJ2-5; D perhaps matches TRBD1 (5 bases). The CDR3 spans 14 residues. V lost 3 bases and J lost 3, with 11 bases in between. Germline CDR1 reads MNHNS; CDR2 reads SASEGT. The CDR3 spells CASSEWGREETQYF. In DNA, the CDR3 is TGTGCCAGCAGTGAGTGGGGCAGGGAAGAGACCCAGTACTTC.

The chain recombines TRBV5-5 with TRBJ1-6; possibly TRBD1 for D (6 bases). The CDR3 extends over 15 amino acids. The germline V gene encodes CDR1 SGHKS and CDR2 YYEKEE (reference sequence). Trimming removed 0 bases from V and 5 bases from J, with 9 bases in between. This chain's CDR3 is CASSLGTANNSPLHF. The CDR3 DNA reads TGTGCCAGCAGCTTGGGGACAGCCAATAATTCACCCCTCCACTTT.

The chain employs TRBV9 and TRBJ1-1; D possibly corresponds to TRBD1 (5 bases). Germline lookup yields CDR1 SGDLS and CDR2 YYNGEE. V lost 3 bases and J 1 base, leaving 16 bases between the germline ends. This CDR3 has 16 amino acids. CDR3 in amino acids: CASSAFVQVWNTEAFF. CDR3 DNA sequence: TGTGCCAGCAGCGCCTTCGTACAGGTATGGAACACTGAAGCTTTCTTT. The full variable domain, with the rest looked up from reference TRBV9 and TRBJ1-1, is DSGVTQTPKHLITATGQRVTLRCSPRSGDLSVYWYQQSLDQGLQFLIQYYNGEERAKGNILERFSAQQFPDLHSELNLSSLELGDSALYFCASSAFVQVWNTEAFFGQGTRLTVV.

The rearrangement joins TRBV5-1 to TRBJ1-1; the D gene is possibly TRBD1 (6 bases). V lost 0 bases, J lost 0 bases, and 6 bases lay in between. The CDR3 has 14 amino acids. In germline, CDR1 is SGHRS, CDR2 YFSETQ. The CDR3 protein is CASSLDRVNTEAFF. DNA of the CDR3: TGCGCCAGCAGCTTGGACAGGGTGAACACTGAAGCTTTCTTT.

The chain uses TRBV27 and TRBJ2-7; no clear D. Germline lookup yields CDR1 MNHEY and CDR2 SMNVEV (reference sequence). The CDR3 runs to 11 residues. V gave up 6 bases and J gave up 3 bases, with 6 bases separating them. Written as DNA, the CDR3 is TGTGCCAGCAGGGCAGGCTACGAGCAGTACTTC. This codes for CASRAGYEQYF.

DNA of the CDR3: TGTGCCAGCAGCTTAGGTCCTCGTGAGACCCAGTACTTC. This encodes CASSLGPRETQYF. This chain uses TRBV11-3 with TRBJ2-5; D remains unclear. The CDR3 has 13 residues. Germline V lookup: CDR1 SGHNT, CDR2 YENEEA. Deletions cut 1 base from V and 5 bases from J, with 8 bases between.

This chain connects TRBV5-1 to TRBJ2-1; TRBD1 agrees at 7 bases. This CDR3 has 12 residues. Germline CDR1 and CDR2: SGHRS and YFSETQ. The trim removed 3 bases at V and 9 bases at J, leaving 3 bases unmatched. The CDR3 sequence: CASSSAGGEQFF. The CDR3 region has the DNA TGCGCCAGCAGCTCCGCAGGGGGTGAGCAGTTCTTC.